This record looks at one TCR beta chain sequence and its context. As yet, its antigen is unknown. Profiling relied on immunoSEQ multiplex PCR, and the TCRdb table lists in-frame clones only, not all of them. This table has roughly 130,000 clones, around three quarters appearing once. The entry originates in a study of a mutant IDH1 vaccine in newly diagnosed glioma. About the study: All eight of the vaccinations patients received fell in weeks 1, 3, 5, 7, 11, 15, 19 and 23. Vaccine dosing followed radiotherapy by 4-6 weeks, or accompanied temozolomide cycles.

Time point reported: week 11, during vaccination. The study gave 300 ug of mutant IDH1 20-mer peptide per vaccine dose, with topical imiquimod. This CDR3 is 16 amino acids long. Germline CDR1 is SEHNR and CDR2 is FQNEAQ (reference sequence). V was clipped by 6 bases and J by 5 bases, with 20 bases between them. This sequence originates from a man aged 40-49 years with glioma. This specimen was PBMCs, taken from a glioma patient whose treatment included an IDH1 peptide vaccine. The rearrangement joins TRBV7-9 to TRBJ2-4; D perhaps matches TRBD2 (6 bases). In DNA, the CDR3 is TGTGCCAGCAGTAAGAGACGGGGGAATATGGAAAACATTCAGTACTTC. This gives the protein CASSKRRGNMENIQYF.